This entry lists 19 T cell receptor beta chains sequenced from one sample in a study of cytomegalovirus exposure and HLA in healthy donors. The PCR made use of 60 Vbeta and 13 Jbeta primers. Assay: immunoSEQ multiplex PCR; the TCRdb copy retains only in-frame clones and omits some. The profile shows 150,000 or so clones, roughly 70% of them singletons. The sample comprised PBMCs. These receptors were obtained from a man between 18 and 29 years old in good health and CMV-seropositive.

V usage is TRBV7-8 and J usage is TRBJ2-1, with D hard to call. V was shortened by 0 bases and J by 9 bases, with 6 bases between the two germline ends. CDR1 SGHVS and CDR2 FQNEAQ come from the germline V gene. CDR3 length: 12 residues. CDR3 amino acids: CASSLALSEQFF. CDR3 coding DNA: TGTGCCAGCAGCTTAGCGCTCAGTGAGCAGTTCTTC.

The chain joins TRBV7-3 to TRBJ2-1; 7 positions match TRBD2. Germline loops: CDR1 SGHTA, CDR2 FQGTGA. The CDR3 extends over 13 amino acids. After removal of 8 bases from V and 10 bases from J, the junction contained 11 bases not matched to a gene. CDR3 sequence (DNA): TGTGCCAGCGCCTTGCGGCGGGAGCAAGAGCAGTTCTTC. This gives the protein CASALRREQEQFF.

This clone was counted once. J is TRBJ2-7 and V is TRBV12-2; no check of the table's D call, TRBD1, against the DNA was made. TRBV12-2 is assigned pseudogene status. The CDR3 length is 13 residues. CDR3 nucleotides: TGTGCAAGTCGCGACGGACAGGGGTACGAGCAGTACTTC. It translates to CASRDGQGYEQYF.

The rearrangement links TRBV20-1 to TRBJ2-7; no definite D call. The germline gives CDR1 DFQATT, CDR2 SNEGSKA (reference sequence). Trimming took off 3 bases at V and 5 bases at J, with 8 bases between the two ends. The CDR3 sequence is 11 residues long. CDR3 loop: CSASRIDEQYF. The CDR3 bases are TGCAGTGCTAGCAGGATTGACGAGCAGTACTTC.

The rearrangement uses TRBV5-6 and TRBJ1-5; D is uncertain. The V gene's germline CDR1 is SGHDT and CDR2 YYEEEE. Trimming took off 4 bases at V and 3 bases at J, with 11 bases between the two ends. The CDR3 extends over 14 amino acids. CDR3 sequence (DNA): TGTGCCAGCAGCCTCCTATCCCTCAATCAGCCCCAGCATTTT. It translates to CASSLLSLNQPQHF.

The chain links TRBV12-5 to TRBJ2-3; TRBD2 agrees at 8 bases. V lost 0 bases to trimming and J lost 6 bases; unmatched junction nucleotides: 2. The CDR3 consists of 14 residues. The germline V gene has CDR1 LGHNT and CDR2 FRNRAP. The CDR3 DNA reads TGTGCTAGTGGTTTGGTAGGCGGGGGGGATACGCAGTATTTT. Protein: CASGLVGGGDTQYF.

The CDR3 reads CASSPKQGSKAEAFF. Here the CDR3 DNA reads TGTGCCAGCAGCCCCAAACAGGGTAGTAAGGCTGAAGCTTTCTTT. The rearrangement links TRBV25-1 to TRBJ1-1, with TRBD1 as a possible D gene (6 bases). CDR3 length: 15 residues. The germline V gene encodes CDR1 MGHDK and CDR2 SYGVNS. The V end lost 6 bases, the J end lost 6 bases, and 20 bases lay between the germline ends.

This chain joins TRBV28 and TRBJ2-7; TRBD1 agrees at 8 bases. The CDR3 sequence is 16 residues long. The V gene end was trimmed by 0 bases and the J gene end by 1 base; junction bases not matched to a gene: 5. Germline V gives CDR1 MDHEN, CDR2 SYDVKM. In nucleotides, the CDR3 is TGTGCCAGCAGTTTATGGGGGACAGGTGATTCCTACGAGCAGTACTTC. Its translation: CASSLWGTGDSYEQYF.

The V and J genes are TRBV4-3 and TRBJ1-1; D is perhaps TRBD1 (6 bases). The CDR3 consists of 14 residues. Germline V lookup: CDR1 LGHNA, CDR2 YSLEER. The V end lost 5 bases, the J end lost 3 bases, and 13 bases lay between the germline ends. CDR3 amino acids: CASSSRSGDTEAFF. The CDR3 nucleotides are TGCGCCAGCAGCTCCCGATCAGGGGACACTGAAGCTTTCTTT.

The V call is TRBV27, the J call TRBJ2-2; the match to TRBD2 covers 7 bases. The junction had 5 bases not matched to a gene; V was cut back by 2 bases and J by 2 bases. Germline V gene data show CDR1 as MNHEY and CDR2 as SMNVEV (reference sequence). The CDR3 loop spans 16 amino acids. CDR3 bases: TGTGCCAGCAGTTTAGGGAGGGAGGTTAACACCGGGGAGCTGTTTTTT. The encoded protein is CASSLGREVNTGELFF.

For the CDR3, the DNA is TGTGCCATCAGTGAGTCGGTGTTGGACAGGCATAGCAATCAGCCCCAGCATTTT. It is translated as CAISESVLDRHSNQPQHF. The genes are TRBV10-3 and TRBJ1-5; 7 bases agree with TRBD1. This CDR3 has 18 amino acids. Germline V gene lookup returns CDR1 ENHRY and CDR2 SYGVKD. V was clipped by 0 bases and J by 0 bases; unmatched bases: 8.

The chain is built from TRBV7-2 and TRBJ2-1; 11 bases match TRBD1. CDR1 SGHTA and CDR2 FQGNSA come from the germline V gene. The CDR3 consists of 17 residues. With V trimmed by 5 bases and J by 2 bases, 8 bases remained unmatched. The CDR3 sequence: CASSSRPGQGAYNEQFF. CDR3 nucleotides: TGTGCCAGCAGCAGTCGTCCGGGACAGGGGGCCTACAATGAGCAGTTCTTC.

The V and J genes are TRBV6-1 and TRBJ1-6; 7 positions agree with TRBD1. The germline gives CDR1 MNHNS, CDR2 SASEGT. The CDR3 is 15 residues long. V gave up 5 bases and J gave up 5 bases; unmatched junction bases: 6. DNA for the CDR3: TGTGCCAGCAGTTCTACAGGGGCCGATAATTCACCCCTCCACTTT. This translates into CASSSTGADNSPLHF.

The chain combines TRBV5-6 with TRBJ1-2; 8 bases are a match to TRBD1. This CDR3 spans 16 amino acids. The germline gives CDR1 SGHDT, CDR2 YYEEEE. V shed 1 base and J 3 bases; nucleotides not matched to a gene: 8. Written as DNA, the CDR3 is TGTGCCAGCAGCTTGCTCCGGGACAGGCGACACTATGGCTACACCTTC. Its protein product is CASSLLRDRRHYGYTF. Looking up the rest from reference TRBV5-6 and TRBJ1-2 gives the full variable domain: DAGVTQSPTHLIKTRGQQVTLRCSPKSGHDTVSWYQQALGQGPQFIFQYYEEEERQRGNFPDRFSGHQFPNYSSELNVNALLLGDSALYLCASSLLRDRRHYGYTFGSGTRLTVV.

The chain has TRBV28 and TRBJ1-2; possibly TRBD1 for D (5 bases). The CDR3 extends over 13 amino acids. V gave up 3 bases and J gave up 3 bases, with 8 bases separating them. CDR1 is MDHEN and CDR2 is SYDVKM in the germline V gene. CDR3 sequence (DNA): TGTGCCAGCAGTTTTCAGGGTGACTATGGCTACACCTTC. It yields the protein CASSFQGDYGYTF.

The CDR3: CASRDRGGYTF. Here the CDR3 DNA reads TGTGCCAGCAGAGACAGGGGTGGCTACACCTTC. The chain recombines TRBV7-6 with TRBJ1-2; 8 positions agree with TRBD1. The CDR3 loop spans 11 amino acids. Germline CDR1 is SGHVS and CDR2 is FNYEAQ. V shed 6 bases and J 7 bases; nucleotides not matched to a gene: 1.

This chain uses TRBV25-1 with TRBJ1-2; D uncertain. V was shortened by 0 bases and J by 2 bases, with 4 bases between the two germline ends. The CDR3 length is 13 residues. CDR1 is MGHDK, CDR2 SYGVNS, per germline. DNA of the CDR3: TGTGCCAGCAGTGAATACTTCAACTATGGCTACACCTTC. Protein sequence: CASSEYFNYGYTF.

This chain uses TRBV7-9 with TRBJ2-7; TRBD1 matches 11 bases. The CDR3 length is 15 residues. J lost 4 bases, V lost 5 bases, and 7 bases had no gene match. Germline CDR1 is SEHNR and CDR2 is FQNEAQ (reference sequence). The CDR3 nucleotides read TGTGCCAGCAGCCCTACGGACAGGGGGCCGTACGAGCAGTACTTC. Translating it yields CASSPTDRGPYEQYF. The complete variable domain, with remaining parts taken from reference TRBV7-9 and TRBJ2-7, reads DTGVSQNPRHKITKRGQNVTFRCDPISEHNRLYWYRQTLGQGPEFLTYFQNEAQLEKSRLLSDRFSAERPKGSFSTLEIQRTEQGDSAMYLCASSPTDRGPYEQYFGPGTRLTVT.

The chain combines TRBV19 with TRBJ1-6; D not resolved. This CDR3 is built from 11 residues. Germline CDR1 and CDR2: LNHDA and SQIVND (reference sequence). V was shortened by 8 bases and J by 5 bases, with 4 bases between the two germline ends. CDR3 DNA: TGTGCCAGTGGCAATAATTCACCCCTCCACTTT. Translated: CASGNNSPLHF. The whole variable domain, filled in from reference TRBV19 and TRBJ1-6, reads DGGITQSPKYLFRKEGQNVTLSCEQNLNHDAMYWYRQDPGQGLRLIYYSQIVNDFQKGDIAEGYSVSREKKESFPLTVTSAQKNPTAFYLCASGNNSPLHFGNGTRLTVT.